The rows below give T cell receptor beta chains drawn from one sample of a study of blood T cell repertoires in COVID-19. The table came from immunoSEQ multiplex PCR; TCRdb's copy has only in-frame clones and leaves some out. The repertoire holds 200,000 or so clones, roughly 79% seen once, with about 6.9% in the top ten. Sequenced material: peripheral blood. These receptors were collected from a human donor with acute or convalescent COVID-19. The donor label of this sample is uncertain. Both conserved end residues are part of each CDR3. A D gene is named only where the DNA matches it firmly. Clone size appears in some rows only: once, few, many, or a class for an expanded clone.

TRBV25-1	-	13	TRBJ2-1	TRBD1	TGTGCCAGCAGTCTGGGACAGGTCAATGAGCAGTTCTTC	CASSLGQVNEQFF
TRBV10-1	-	16	TRBJ2-3	TRBD2	TGCGCCAGCAGTGAGATGGGCGGGAGGGCCGTGGATACGCAGTATTTT	CASSEMGGRAVDTQYF
TRBV4-3	-	14	TRBJ2-1	-	TGCGCCAGCAGCCAAGATCTTATAACTTTCCGAGCGTTCTTC	CASSQDLITFRAFF
TRBV7-2	-	15	TRBJ1-3	-	TGTGCCAGCAGCGTTCAGTGGTCCCCCGGAAACACCATATATTTT	CASSVQWSPGNTIYF
TRBV27	-	15	TRBJ1-5	TRBD1	TGTGCCAGCAGTCGGGGGACAGGGGGCTTTGAGCCCCAGCATTTT	CASSRGTGGFEPQHF
TRBV11-3	-	15	TRBJ2-3	TRBD2	TGTGCCAGCAGCCGGGGGACTACGATTGGCGATACGCAGTATTTT	CASSRGTTIGDTQYF
TRBV14	-	15	TRBJ2-3	TRBD2	TGTGCCAGCAGCCGCGAACTAGCGGGAACAGATACGCAGTATTTT	CASSRELAGTDTQYF
TRBV7-9	once	16	TRBJ2-2	-	TGTGCCAGCAGCTTTCTCCCCAGGGAAGGCACCGGGGAGCTGTTTTTT	CASSFLPREGTGELFF
TRBV2	-	12	TRBJ2-3	-	TGTGCCAGCAGCCCGACTGAAGATACGCAGTATTTT	CASSPTEDTQYF
TRBV5-1	-	15	TRBJ2-3	TRBD1	TGCGCCAGCAGCCAAGGACAGGTGGGCACAGATACGCAGTATTTT	CASSQGQVGTDTQYF
TRBV3-1/TRBV3-2	-	14	TRBJ1-3	TRBD1	TGTGCCAGCAGACCCCGGGACAGAAGAAACACCATATATTTT	CASRPRDRRNTIYF
TRBV7-9	-	15	TRBJ1-2	TRBD1	TGTGCCAGCAGCGAGACAGGGGTAACAGGCTATGGCTACACCTTC	CASSETGVTGYGYTF
TRBV5-1	-	16	TRBJ2-3	TRBD1	TGCGCCAGCAGCTTGGAGGGCAGGGGGCGAGCAGATACGCAGTATTTT	CASSLEGRGRADTQYF
TRBV19	-	16	TRBJ1-3	-	TGTGCCAGTAGTGCCCGGAATACAGGGCGGGGAAACACCATATATTTT	CASSARNTGRGNTIYF
TRBV6-4	-	15	TRBJ2-3	TRBD2	TGTGCCAGCAGCCTGTCTGGACTAGCGCCAGATACGCAGTATTTT	CASSLSGLAPDTQYF
TRBV21-1	once	15	TRBJ2-7	-	TGTGCCAGCAGCAAAGCGCAAGGGGCCCCCTACGAGCAGTACTTC	CASSKAQGAPYEQYF
TRBV25-1	-	12	TRBJ1-6	-	TGTGCCAGCAGTGAGCAGAATTCACCCCTCCACTTT	CASSEQNSPLHF
TRBV27	many	15	TRBJ1-6	TRBD1	TGTGCCAGCAGTCCCGGACAGGCCGATAATTCACCCCTCCACTTT	CASSPGQADNSPLHF
TRBV5-1	-	12	TRBJ1-1	-	TGCGCCAGCAGCTTGGACACCGGGGAAGCTTTCTTT	CASSLDTGEAFF